The 20 T cell receptor beta chains below were found in one sample sequenced in a study of blood T cell repertoires in COVID-19. Profiling relied on immunoSEQ multiplex PCR, and the TCRdb table lists in-frame clones only, not all of them. The sample carries over 200,000 clones, roughly 90% recorded once. Sequenced: peripheral blood. These receptors were taken from a man aged 60 to 69 with COVID-19, enrolled during active disease.

The chain has TRBV6-5 and TRBJ2-7; D possibly corresponds to TRBD1 (6 bases). V lost 7 bases to trimming and J lost 7 bases, with 17 bases between them. The CDR3 consists of 13 residues. CDR1 and CDR2 (germline): MNHEY, SVGAGI. The CDR3 region has the DNA TGTGCCAGCAAACCCACAGGGTCTCGGGAGCAGTACTTC. It translates to CASKPTGSREQYF.

The chain employs TRBV11-3 and TRBJ2-1; D is ambiguous. Germline V gene sequence: CDR1 SGHNT, CDR2 YENEEA. Trimming removed 0 bases from V and 8 bases from J, with 11 bases in between. The CDR3 is made up of 14 amino acids. The CDR3 spells CASSLDITRDEQFF. The CDR3 nucleotides are TGTGCCAGCAGCTTAGATATTACCCGGGATGAGCAGTTCTTC.

The chain recombines TRBV20-1 with TRBJ2-1; TRBD1 aligns across 7 bases. The CDR3 runs to 16 residues. V lost 3 bases, J lost 4 bases, and 12 bases stayed unmatched. Germline CDR1 reads DFQATT; CDR2 reads SNEGSKA (reference sequence). Here the CDR3 reads CSASSGPGQIYNEQFF. CDR3 DNA: TGCAGTGCTAGTAGTGGGCCGGGACAGATATACAATGAGCAGTTCTTC.

This clone was observed a single time. V usage is TRBV6-5 and J usage is TRBJ2-1; 8 bases match TRBD2. The CDR3 runs 14 residues. From germline, CDR1 is MNHEY and CDR2 SVGAGI. V was clipped by 0 bases and J by 7 bases; unmatched bases: 2. The CDR3 DNA follows: TGTGCCAGCAGTTACTCGGGGACTAGGAATGAGCAGTTCTTC. It codes for CASSYSGTRNEQFF.

V is TRBV19 and J is TRBJ1-2; D gene unclear. The CDR3 runs 15 residues. The germline V gene encodes CDR1 LNHDA and CDR2 SQIVND (reference sequence). The V end was cut by 8 bases, the J end by 6 bases, with 22 bases between. The CDR3 loop is CASVNKGVGIHGYTF. The CDR3 nucleotides read TGTGCCAGTGTCAATAAGGGAGTGGGGATCCATGGCTACACCTTC.

This chain links TRBV7-3 with TRBJ2-1; the match to TRBD2 covers 9 bases. The CDR3 extends over 15 amino acids. The V segment lost 6 bases and the J segment 6 bases; nucleotides outside the gene matches: 9. Germline CDR1 and CDR2: SGHTA and FQGTGA. For the CDR3, the DNA is TGTGCCAGCAGTATCGCCCCGGGACTAGCCAATGAGCAGTTCTTC. Translation: CASSIAPGLANEQFF.

The genes are TRBV5-1 and TRBJ2-2; TRBD1 aligns across 8 bases. This CDR3 region has 15 residues. Germline CDR1 SGHRS, CDR2 YFSETQ. The junction had 5 bases not matched to a gene; V was cut back by 3 bases and J by 4 bases. CDR3 sequence: CASSSGQGRTGELFF. The CDR3 DNA reads as TGCGCCAGCAGCTCCGGACAGGGTCGCACCGGGGAGCTGTTTTTT.

The chain recombines TRBV7-3 with TRBJ2-2, with TRBD2 matching over 10 bases. Germline CDR1 and CDR2: SGHTA and FQGTGA. The CDR3 spans 19 residues. The V segment lost 1 base and the J segment 2 bases; nucleotides outside the gene matches: 10. The CDR3 loop is CASSLKARLAGPNTGELFF. The CDR3 DNA follows: TGTGCCAGCAGCTTAAAGGCAAGACTAGCGGGTCCTAACACCGGGGAGCTGTTTTTT.

This chain links TRBV25-1 with TRBJ1-5; no definite D call. Germline-derived CDR1 and CDR2 are MGHDK and SYGVNS. The CDR3 length is 14 residues. V was shortened by 1 base and J by 3 bases, with 7 bases between the two germline ends. The CDR3 spells CASSESGFNQPQHF. DNA for the CDR3: TGTGCCAGCAGTGAATCGGGGTTCAATCAGCCCCAGCATTTT.

This chain uses TRBV27 with TRBJ1-5; 7 bases agree with TRBD1. The CDR3 spans 16 residues. V was clipped by 4 bases and J by 2 bases; unmatched bases: 8. Germline V CDR1 and CDR2: MNHEY, SMNVEV (reference sequence). The CDR3 nucleotides are TGTGCCAGCAGTTCCTCCGACAGGGTTGGCAATCAGCCCCAGCATTTT. Protein: CASSSSDRVGNQPQHF.

J is TRBJ1-3 and V is TRBV19; 7 positions agree with TRBD1. This CDR3 region has 16 residues. J was trimmed by 0 bases and V by 4 bases; bases with no gene match: 6. The germline V gene encodes CDR1 LNHDA and CDR2 SQIVND (reference sequence). CDR3: CASSTGQAISGNTIYF. The CDR3 nucleotides read TGTGCCAGTAGTACCGGACAGGCTATCTCTGGAAACACCATATATTTT. The variable domain in full, with the rest retrieved from reference TRBV19 and TRBJ1-3, is DGGITQSPKYLFRKEGQNVTLSCEQNLNHDAMYWYRQDPGQGLRLIYYSQIVNDFQKGDIAEGYSVSREKKESFPLTVTSAQKNPTAFYLCASSTGQAISGNTIYFGEGSWLTVV.

This clone appeared a single time. The chain uses TRBV5-1 and TRBJ2-1; TRBD2 agrees at 13 bases. Looked up from germline, CDR1 is SGHRS and CDR2 is YFSETQ. Germline trimming cut 4 bases from V and 6 bases from J; bases unmatched to any gene: 4. CDR3 length: 15 residues. For the CDR3, the DNA is TGCGCCAGCAGCCTAAGACTAGCGGGGGGCAATGAGCAGTTCTTC. Amino acid sequence: CASSLRLAGGNEQFF.

The V and J genes are TRBV3-1 (or the pseudogene TRBV3-2) and TRBJ1-6; no firm D call. Germline values: CDR1 LGHDT, CDR2 YNNKEL (reference sequence). The CDR3 has 13 amino acids. V was clipped by 1 base and J by 10 bases, with 8 bases between them. The CDR3 nucleotides read TGTGCCAGCAGCCAAGGGACTGGATCACCCCTCCACTTT. Translated, it gives CASSQGTGSPLHF.

The V call is TRBV4-1, the J call TRBJ1-1; TRBD1 is a possible D gene (5 bases). The CDR3 is 13 residues long. The germline V gene encodes CDR1 MGHRA and CDR2 YSYEKL. Trimming left V 3 bases short and J 7 bases short, with 12 bases between. CDR3 sequence reads: CASSHSRDIEAFF. Written as DNA, the CDR3 is TGCGCCAGCAGCCATAGCAGGGATATTGAAGCTTTCTTT.

The chain is built from TRBV5-7 and TRBJ2-6; D is unresolved. TRBV5-7 is given ORF status, its function remaining uncertain. CDR3 size: 16 residues. With 5 bases removed from V and 0 bases from J, the gap between germline ends came to 12 bases. CDR3 nucleotides: TGTGCCAGCAGGTTAACCTACAGCTCTGGGGCCAACGTCCTGACTTTC. It translates to CASRLTYSSGANVLTF.

The chain links TRBV28 to TRBJ2-3; 15 nucleotides match TRBD2. Trimming removed 5 bases from V and 5 bases from J; junction bases left unmatched: 2. This CDR3 has 15 residues. Germline CDR1 reads MDHEN; CDR2 reads SYDVKM. The CDR3: CASSPGLAGGDTQYF. CDR3 bases: TGTGCCAGCAGTCCGGGACTAGCGGGAGGAGATACGCAGTATTTT.

The rearrangement uses TRBV5-5 and TRBJ1-2; possibly TRBD1 for D (5 bases). Per the germline V gene, CDR1 is SGHKS and CDR2 is YYEKEE (reference sequence). The CDR3 runs to 15 residues. Trimming stripped 4 bases from V and 3 bases from J, with 16 bases between. CDR3 sequence reads: CASSTSGSGDYGYTF. The CDR3 nucleotides are TGTGCCAGCAGCACCTCAGGGTCGGGGGACTATGGCTACACCTTC.

In its sample, this clone was seen a few times. CDR3 bases: TGTGCCAGCAGGCCCCCCTCGAGCTCCTACGAGCAGTACTTC. It translates to CASRPPSSSYEQYF. V gene TRBV7-8 combines with J gene TRBJ2-7; D gene uncertain. Germline V gene sequence: CDR1 SGHVS, CDR2 FQNEAQ. This CDR3 has 14 amino acids. V was trimmed by 6 bases and J by 0 bases, leaving 12 bases between them.

The rearrangement links TRBV6-5 to TRBJ2-2; D remains unclear. The CDR3 runs 13 residues. Trimming took 6 bases from V and 6 from J, leaving 11 bases between them. CDR1 and CDR2 (germline): MNHEY, SVGAGI. CDR3 bases: TGTGCCAGCAGGGAGCGCGGTCCCGGGGAGCTGTTTTTT. Translation gives CASRERGPGELFF.

The chain uses TRBV14 and TRBJ2-5; no firm D call. The CDR3 is made up of 12 amino acids. The V end was cut by 4 bases, the J end by 5 bases, with 8 bases between. CDR1 SGHDN and CDR2 FVKESK come from the germline V gene. In DNA form, the CDR3 reads TGTGCCAGCAGCCTCGGGTGGGAGACCCAGTACTTC. Translating it yields CASSLGWETQYF.